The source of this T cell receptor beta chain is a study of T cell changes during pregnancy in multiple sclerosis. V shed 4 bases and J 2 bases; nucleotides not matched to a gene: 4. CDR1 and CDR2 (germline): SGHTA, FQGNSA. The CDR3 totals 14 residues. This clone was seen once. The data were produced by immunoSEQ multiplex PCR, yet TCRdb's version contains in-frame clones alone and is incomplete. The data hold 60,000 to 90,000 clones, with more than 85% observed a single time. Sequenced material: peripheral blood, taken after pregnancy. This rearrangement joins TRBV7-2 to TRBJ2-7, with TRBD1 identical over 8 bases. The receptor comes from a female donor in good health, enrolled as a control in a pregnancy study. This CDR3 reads CASSSGQGPYEQYF. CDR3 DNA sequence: TGTGCCAGCAGCTCAGGACAGGGCCCCTACGAGCAGTACTTC.